A selection of T cell receptor beta chains follows, all from one sample in a study of human T cells and chemical hapten exposure. TCRdb analysed the RACE reads with MiXCR anew, one entry per CDR3 protein. The data hold about 40,000 distinct CDR3 sequences, with 8.5% to 10% observed a single time. The sample here was whole blood, taken in connection with sensitization to the hapten diphenylcyclopropenone (DPC). Receptors were obtained from a woman in her thirties or forties with alopecia areata. Some clones in this sample may be carry-over from other donors' samples. CDR3s include the opening cysteine and the closing phenylalanine or tryptophan. A D gene is named only where the DNA matches it firmly. Not every row has a clone size; where given, it reads once, few, many or a size class.

abundance	v_gene	d_gene	j_gene	CDR3nt	CDR3aa
-	TRBV30	TRBD1	TRBJ2-2	TGTGCCTGGAATACCCCCCGGGACAGGGGAGGCGGGGAGCTGTTTTTT	CAWNTPRDRGGGELFF
few	TRBV13	-	TRBJ1-1	TGTGCCAGCAATCTCTGGGGCGGGGGAACTGAAGCTTTCTTT	CASNLWGGGTEAFF
many	TRBV29-1	-	TRBJ2-3	TGCAGCGTTGAAAGTCCCGAGGACGTAACAGATACGCAGTATTTT	CSVESPEDVTDTQYF
few	TRBV6-2/TRBV6-3	TRBD1	TRBJ1-5	TGTGCCAGCAGTTGGACAGGGGGCGCAGGTCAGCCCCAGCATTTT	CASSWTGGAGQPQHF
-	TRBV6-5	-	TRBJ1-5	TGTGCCAGCAGTTTTACTTTAAATCAGCCCCAGCATTTT	CASSFTLNQPQHF
many	TRBV7-9	-	TRBJ1-5	TGTGCCAGCAGCTTTGGGGTAAATATGCCCCAGCATTTT	CASSFGVNMPQHF
many	TRBV7-9	-	TRBJ1-4	TGTGCCAGCAGCTTTGGCACAGCAACTAATGAAAAACTGTTTTTT	CASSFGTATNEKLFF
-	TRBV9	-	TRBJ2-4	TGTGCCAGCAGCGTGCACAGAGAAAAAAGCATTCAGTACTTC	CASSVHREKSIQYF
many	TRBV4-2	-	TRBJ1-1	TGTGCCAGCAGGCGGTCGGATGAAGCTTTCTTT	CASRRSDEAFF
many	TRBV4-3	-	TRBJ2-7	TGCGCCAGCAGCCAAGATCCGGGTTCTACCTACGAGCAGTACTTC	CASSQDPGSTYEQYF
many	TRBV18	-	TRBJ1-1	TGTGCCAGCTCGACAGCAGGGGACACTGAAGCTTTCTTT	CASSTAGDTEAFF
-	TRBV7-2	-	TRBJ2-2	TGTGCCAGCAGCCCCCCCGGCAGCCAGACCGGGGAGCTGTTTTTT	CASSPPGSQTGELFF
many	TRBV6-5	-	TRBJ1-4	TGTGCCAGCAGTTATCCCGGGTCGGAAAAACTGTTTTTT	CASSYPGSEKLFF
few	TRBV6-1	-	TRBJ2-2	TGTGCCAGCAGTGCCATAGCACGGTCGAACACCGGGGAGCTGTTTTTT	CASSAIARSNTGELFF
few	TRBV7-2	-	TRBJ1-5	TGTGCCAGCAGCCCACAGACACATAGCAATCAGCCCCAGCATTTT	CASSPQTHSNQPQHF
many	TRBV4-2	-	TRBJ2-1	TGTGCCAGCACAGGCGGAAAGCCTGAGCAGTTCTTC	CASTGGKPEQFF
many	TRBV7-6	-	TRBJ1-2	TGTGCCAGCAGCTCCCAGGGGCCCAACTATGGCTACACCTTC	CASSSQGPNYGYTF
many	TRBV20-1	TRBD1	TRBJ1-5	TGCAGTGCTAGTAGACAGGGCCGCAATCAGCCCCAGCATTTT	CSASRQGRNQPQHF
few	TRBV7-2	-	TRBJ2-2	TGTGCCAGCAGCTCGACTAGCACCGGGGAGCTGTTTTTT	CASSSTSTGELFF
many	TRBV2	-	TRBJ2-3	TGTGCCAGCGCCCCGGGCGTCATCACAGATACGCAGTATTTT	CASAPGVITDTQYF
-	TRBV11-1	TRBD1	TRBJ1-6	TGTGCCAGCAGACCCTGGGACAGAAATTCACCCCTCCACTTT	CASRPWDRNSPLHF
many	TRBV27	-	TRBJ1-6	TGTGCCAGCAGCTGGGACGGAAATTCACCCCTCCACTTT	CASSWDGNSPLHF
many	TRBV6-6	-	TRBJ1-1	TGTGCCAGCAGCCCGCAGGGGACTGAAGCTTTCTTT	CASSPQGTEAFF
few	TRBV6-1	-	TRBJ1-2	TGTGCCAGCAGTGGTAATGGCTACACCTTC	CASSGNGYTF
many	TRBV20-1	-	TRBJ1-3	TGCAGTGCTAGAGGGGTTTTAGGAAACACCATATATTTT	CSARGVLGNTIYF
many	TRBV20-1	TRBD1	TRBJ2-5	TGCAGTGCTAGTGACAGGGTCGGAGAGACCCAGTACTTC	CSASDRVGETQYF
many	TRBV29-1	-	TRBJ1-2	TGCAGCGTTGTTAGGGAGTGGGGAGGGACGGATGGCTACACCTTC	CSVVREWGGTDGYTF
few	TRBV28	-	TRBJ1-1	TGTGCCAGCAGTTCCCCCGGAGAGGCGACTGAAGCTTTCTTT	CASSSPGEATEAFF
many	TRBV28	-	TRBJ1-1	TGTGCCAGCAGTCTTAGCGAGACGTGGGGGGGACTGAACACTGAAGCTTTCTTT	CASSLSETWGGLNTEAFF
-	TRBV5-1	TRBD1	TRBJ2-5	TGCGCCAGCAGCCGGTCCGGGACAGCACAAGAGACCCAGTACTTC	CASSRSGTAQETQYF